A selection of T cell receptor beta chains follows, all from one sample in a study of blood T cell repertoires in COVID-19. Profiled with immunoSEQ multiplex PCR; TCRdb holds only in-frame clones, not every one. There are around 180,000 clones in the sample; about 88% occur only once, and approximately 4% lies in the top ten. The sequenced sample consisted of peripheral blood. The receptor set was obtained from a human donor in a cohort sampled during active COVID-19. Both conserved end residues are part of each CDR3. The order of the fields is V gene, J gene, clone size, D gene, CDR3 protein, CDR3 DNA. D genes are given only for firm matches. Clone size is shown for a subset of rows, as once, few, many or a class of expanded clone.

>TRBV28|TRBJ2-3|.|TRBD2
CASSGAPGLATSLPDTQYF
TGTGCCAGCAGTGGAGCGCCGGGACTAGCGACATCCCTCCCAGATACGCAGTATTTT
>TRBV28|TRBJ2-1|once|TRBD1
CASTLGQGKTYNEQFF
TGTGCCAGCACCCTCGGACAGGGTAAAACCTACAATGAGCAGTTCTTC
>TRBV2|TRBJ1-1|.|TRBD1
CASSGTPGGTEAFF
TGTGCCAGCAGTGGGACCCCAGGGGGGACTGAAGCTTTCTTT
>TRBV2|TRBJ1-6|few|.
CASSIRGGRDNSPLHF
TGTGCCAGCAGCATAAGAGGGGGAAGGGATAATTCACCCCTCCACTTT
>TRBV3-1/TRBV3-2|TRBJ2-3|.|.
CASSPHERGAPDTQYF
TGTGCCAGCAGCCCCCATGAACGGGGGGCCCCAGATACGCAGTATTTT
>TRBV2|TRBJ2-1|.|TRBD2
CASSKGLGGNEQFF
TGTGCCAGCAGTAAAGGACTAGGAGGCAATGAGCAGTTCTTC
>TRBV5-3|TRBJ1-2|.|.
CARSLNREVYGYTF
TGTGCCAGAAGCTTGAATCGGGAGGTTTATGGCTACACCTTC
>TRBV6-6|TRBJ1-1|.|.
CASSYSSPTF
TGTGCCAGCAGTTACTCGTCCCCCACATTT
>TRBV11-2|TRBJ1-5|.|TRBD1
CASSLEGQGEDGNQPQHF
TGTGCCAGCAGCCTAGAGGGACAGGGGGAAGATGGCAATCAGCCCCAGCATTTT
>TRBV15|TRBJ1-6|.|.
CATSRDGGGTNNSPLHF
TGTGCCACCAGCAGAGATGGGGGGGGCACGAATAATTCACCCCTCCACTTT
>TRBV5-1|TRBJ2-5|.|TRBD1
CASSLTGTGLETQYF
TGCGCCAGCAGCTTAACCGGGACAGGGCTGGAGACCCAGTACTTC
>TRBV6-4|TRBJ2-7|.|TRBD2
CASSDRRLAGGKEQYF
TGTGCCAGCAGTGACCGGAGACTAGCGGGAGGAAAGGAGCAGTACTTC
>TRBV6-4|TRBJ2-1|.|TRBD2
CASMRGEGLAGGSYNEQFF
TGTGCCAGCATGAGGGGTGAGGGGCTAGCGGGGGGCTCCTACAATGAGCAGTTCTTC
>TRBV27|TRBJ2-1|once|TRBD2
CASSLLGLAGYNEQFF
TGTGCCAGCAGTTTATTGGGACTAGCGGGGTACAATGAGCAGTTCTTC
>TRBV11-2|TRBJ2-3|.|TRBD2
CASSLRGSGGGTDTQYF
TGTGCCAGCAGCCTCCGGGGTAGCGGGGGGGGCACAGATACGCAGTATTTT
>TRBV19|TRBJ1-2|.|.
CASSISTNYGYTF
TGTGCCAGTAGCATCAGTACTAACTATGGCTACACCTTC
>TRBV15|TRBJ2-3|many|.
CATSFSPVVPDTQYF
TGTGCCACCAGCTTTTCACCGGTGGTACCAGATACGCAGTATTTT
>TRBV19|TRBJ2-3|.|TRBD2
CASSLREGRDTQYF
TGTGCCAGTAGTCTGCGGGAGGGTCGGGATACGCAGTATTTT
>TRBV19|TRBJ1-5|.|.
CASKLVGRGNQPQHF
TGTGCCAGTAAGTTGGTGGGGCGCGGCAATCAGCCCCAGCATTTT
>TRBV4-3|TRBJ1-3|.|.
CASSQALSGNTIYF
TGCGCCAGCAGCCAAGCCCTCTCTGGAAACACCATATATTTT
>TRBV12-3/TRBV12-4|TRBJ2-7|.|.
CASSLLLLHEQYF
TGTGCCAGCAGTTTATTACTCCTGCACGAGCAGTACTTC
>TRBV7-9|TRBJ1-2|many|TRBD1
CASSSETGNYGYTF
TGTGCCAGCAGCTCGGAGACAGGGAACTATGGCTACACCTTC
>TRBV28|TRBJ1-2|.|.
CASSLFPPRNYGYTF
TGTGCCAGCAGTTTATTCCCCCCCAGAAACTATGGCTACACCTTC
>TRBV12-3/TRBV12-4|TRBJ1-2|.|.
CASSPGVGRVHTF
TGTGCCAGCAGTCCGGGTGTGGGTCGGGTACACACCTTC
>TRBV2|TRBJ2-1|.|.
CASSVVQINEQFF
TGTGCCAGCAGTGTTGTACAGATCAATGAGCAGTTCTTC
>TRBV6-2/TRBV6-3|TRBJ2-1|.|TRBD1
CASSYAGQGNNEQFF
TGTGCCAGCAGTTATGCTGGACAGGGGAACAATGAGCAGTTCTTC
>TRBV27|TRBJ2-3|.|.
CASSPSAALTLSTDTQYF
TGTGCCAGCAGTCCATCAGCGGCCCTTACCCTAAGCACAGATACGCAGTATTTT
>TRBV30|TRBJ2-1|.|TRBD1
CAWRARGLVNEQFF
TGTGCCTGGAGGGCTAGGGGGCTTGTCAATGAGCAGTTCTTC
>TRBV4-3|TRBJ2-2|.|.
CASSKGGGRDTGELFF
TGCGCCAGCAGCAAAGGGGGGGGTAGAGACACCGGGGAGCTGTTTTTT
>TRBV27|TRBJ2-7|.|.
CASRGAGLTYEQYF
TGTGCCAGCAGGGGGGCAGGCCTAACCTACGAGCAGTACTTC
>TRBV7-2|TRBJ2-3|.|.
CASSTGLVTDTQYF
TGTGCCAGCAGCACGGGACTTGTCACAGATACGCAGTATTTT
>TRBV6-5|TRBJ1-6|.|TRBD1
CASSYSYRGLGSPLHF
TGTGCCAGCAGTTACTCATACAGGGGGTTGGGGTCACCCCTCCACTTT
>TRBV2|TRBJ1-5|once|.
CASKPGEGSNQPQHF
TGTGCCAGCAAACCAGGGGAAGGGAGCAATCAGCCCCAGCATTTT
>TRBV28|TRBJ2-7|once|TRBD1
CASSNIQGDYEQYF
TGTGCCAGCAGTAACATCCAGGGGGATTACGAGCAGTACTTC
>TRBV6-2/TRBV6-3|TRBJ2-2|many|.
CASSYSQDLNTGELFF
TGTGCCAGCAGTTATTCCCAGGATCTTAACACCGGGGAGCTGTTTTTT
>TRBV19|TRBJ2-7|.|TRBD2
CASSMRLAAGYEQYF
TGTGCCAGTAGTATGCGACTAGCGGCCGGCTACGAGCAGTACTTC
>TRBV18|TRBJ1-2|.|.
CASSPTAGVDGYTF
TGTGCCAGCTCACCTACGGCAGGGGTGGATGGCTACACCTTC
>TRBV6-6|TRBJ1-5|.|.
CASRLDSEYSNQPQHF
TGTGCCAGCAGGCTTGACAGCGAATATAGCAATCAGCCCCAGCATTTT
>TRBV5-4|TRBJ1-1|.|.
CASRGGAAEAFF
TGTGCCAGCAGAGGCGGGGCCGCTGAAGCTTTCTTT
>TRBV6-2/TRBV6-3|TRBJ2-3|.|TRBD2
CASSYEAGGTDTQYF
TGTGCCAGCAGTTACGAGGCGGGGGGTACAGATACGCAGTATTTT
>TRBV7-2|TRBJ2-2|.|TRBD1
CASSQGQGARTGELFF
TGTGCCAGCAGCCAAGGACAGGGGGCTCGGACCGGGGAGCTGTTTTTT
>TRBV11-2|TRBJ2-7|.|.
CASSPTGVLYEQYF
TGTGCCAGCAGCCCCACGGGAGTGTTGTACGAGCAGTACTTC
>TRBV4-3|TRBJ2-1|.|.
CASSQDGGDEQFF
TGCGCCAGCAGCCAAGATGGCGGGGACGAGCAGTTCTTC
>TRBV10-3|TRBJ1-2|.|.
CAISAPGQLYGYTF
TGTGCCATCAGTGCTCCGGGACAACTCTATGGCTACACCTTC
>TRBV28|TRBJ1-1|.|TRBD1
CASSKPGTGGEAFF
TGTGCCAGCAGTAAACCTGGGACAGGAGGGGAAGCTTTCTTT
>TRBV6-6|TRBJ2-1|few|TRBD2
CASTGLAGGPDEQFF
TGTGCCAGCACCGGACTAGCGGGGGGGCCGGATGAGCAGTTCTTC
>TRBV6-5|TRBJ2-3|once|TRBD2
CASGSGVTDTQYF
TGTGCCAGCGGTAGCGGGGTAACAGATACGCAGTATTTT
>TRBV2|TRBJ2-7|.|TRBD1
CASQGAGLLYF
TGTGCCAGCCAGGGGGCGGGGTTGCTTTACTTC
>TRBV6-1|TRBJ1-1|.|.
CASSEVAGEAFF
TGTGCCAGCAGTGAAGTGGCTGGTGAAGCTTTCTTT
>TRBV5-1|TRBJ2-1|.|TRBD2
CASSLTSGARDEQFF
TGCGCCAGCAGCCTAACTAGCGGAGCTAGGGATGAGCAGTTCTTC
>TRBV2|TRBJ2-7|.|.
CASSVRPRGTYEQYF
TGTGCCAGCAGTGTTAGGCCCCGCGGAACCTACGAGCAGTACTTC
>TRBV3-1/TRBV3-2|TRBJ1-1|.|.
CASSQERGMNTEAFF
TGTGCCAGCAGCCAAGAACGGGGGATGAACACTGAAGCTTTCTTT
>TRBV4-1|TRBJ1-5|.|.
CASSQEGNRRQPQHF
TGCGCCAGCAGCCAAGAAGGGAATAGGAGGCAGCCCCAGCATTTT
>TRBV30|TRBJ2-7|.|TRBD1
CAWRGTGPYEQYF
TGTGCCTGGAGAGGGACAGGGCCCTACGAGCAGTACTTC